A selection of T cell receptor beta chains follows, all from one sample in a study of blood T cell repertoires in COVID-19. Method: immunoSEQ multiplex PCR; TCRdb's copy keeps in-frame clones and lacks some. The table records fewer than 350,000 clones, around 90% of them present only once. Sample: PBMCs or T cells enriched from blood (not recorded which). All receptors derive from a woman under 30 with acute COVID-19. Each CDR3 is given with its conserved first and last residue.

CASSYDRGYGYTF	13	TRBV6-5
CASSEGDRVSDGYTF	15	TRBV5-1
CAWSVGWNQPQHF	13	TRBV30
CASSQGTSDYNEQFF	15	TRBV4-3
CASSPLRQGFDEQYF	15	TRBV18
CSVEDWPGGGSGSKGYEQYF	20	TRBV29-1
CASSPGTSDAYEQYF	15	TRBV7-9
CASSHGGVETQYF	13	TRBV7-3
CASSATPGGTEAFF	14	TRBV9
CASSLVGSGSPLHF	14	TRBV28
CASSVASGRTNEQFF	15	TRBV9
CASSPGQGVTEAFF	14	TRBV3-1/TRBV3-2
CASTQIPPNTEAFF	14	TRBV19
CASSQVATSGNADTQYF	17	TRBV3-1/TRBV3-2
CASSSPRASGGNEQFF	16	TRBV27
CASSSGGTGLYEQYF	15	TRBV28
CASSSLGGVQEQYF	14	TRBV7-9
CSVVGLGRMDGNTIYF	16	TRBV29-1
CASSSGEKLFF	11	TRBV27
CATSRGGDSEQYF	13	TRBV15
CASTPTWGGQGNTGELFF	18	TRBV11-2
CASSLEAGGLNTEAFF	16	TRBV11-2
CASSLMTGDQEQYF	14	TRBV27
CATSSQDRAVYNEQFF	16	TRBV15
CASNNLEVETQYF	13	TRBV7-9
CASSHPQANTEAFF	14	TRBV3-1/TRBV3-2